Each of the 6 T cell receptor beta chains below was sequenced from the same sample in a study of blood T cell repertoires in COVID-19. Sequencing used immunoSEQ multiplex PCR; TCRdb keeps in-frame clones, though not all of them. The table lists fewer than 50,000 clones, roughly 88% of them singletons. The specimen was peripheral blood. These receptors were taken from a human donor in a cohort sampled during active COVID-19.

The genes are TRBV5-4 and TRBJ2-7; D gene ambiguous. CDR3 size: 14 residues. Trimming shortened V by 0 bases and J by 2 bases, and 9 bases separated the two germline ends. Germline loops: CDR1 SGHNT, CDR2 YYREEE (reference sequence). The CDR3 spells CASSLDAGTYEQYF. In DNA form, the CDR3 reads TGTGCCAGCAGCTTGGACGCAGGCACCTACGAGCAGTACTTC.

The chain carries TRBV18 and TRBJ2-3; D is perhaps TRBD2 (5 bases). Germline values: CDR1 KGHSH, CDR2 LQKENI. Trimming removed 2 bases at V and 4 bases at J, with 13 bases between. The CDR3 is 15 residues long. The CDR3 nucleotides are TGTGCCAGCTCACCAGATAGACTAATTGCAGATACGCAGTATTTT. This translates into CASSPDRLIADTQYF. Combining the CDR3 with reference TRBV18 and TRBJ2-3 gives the whole variable domain NAGVMQNPRHLVRRRGQEARLRCSPMKGHSHVYWYRQLPEEGLKFMVYLQKENIIDESGMPKERFSAEFPKEGPSILRIQQVVRGDSAAYFCASSPDRLIADTQYFGPGTRLTVL.

The CDR3 sequence: CATSRRGQPQHF. In nucleotides, the CDR3 is TGTGCCACCAGCAGGAGAGGTCAGCCCCAGCATTTT. V usage is TRBV15 and J usage is TRBJ1-5; unclear D gene. The V end was cut by 3 bases, the J end by 6 bases, with 6 bases between. This CDR3 has 12 residues. CDR1 and CDR2 from the germline V gene are LNHNV and YYDKDF (reference sequence).

The V and J genes are TRBV18 and TRBJ2-3, with TRBD2 matching 10 bases. Trimming cost V 4 bases and J 4 bases; bases outside gene matches: 11. Germline CDR1 is KGHSH and CDR2 is LQKENI. CDR3 length: 17 residues. The CDR3 spells CASSLLGLAGDSDTQYF. The DNA for the CDR3 is TGTGCCAGCTCACTCCTCGGGCTAGCGGGAGACTCAGATACGCAGTATTTT.

V and J are TRBV6-2 or TRBV6-3 and TRBJ2-5, with 12 bases lining up with TRBD2. Germline V gives CDR1 MNHEY, CDR2 SVGEGT. The V gene end was trimmed by 3 bases and the J gene end by 3 bases; junction bases not matched to a gene: 5. The CDR3 extends over 16 amino acids. Written as DNA, the CDR3 is TGTGCCAGCAGTTATGGCCTAGCGGGAGGGAAAGAGACCCAGTACTTC. Encoded protein: CASSYGLAGGKETQYF.

As for this clone: The germline gene is not matched at one end of the junction; a read error may be the cause. V and J are TRBV7-7 and TRBJ2-7; 8 bases align to TRBD2. Germline V gene lookup returns CDR1 SSHAT and CDR2 FNYEAQ (reference sequence). The CDR3 length is 15 residues. In DNA, the CDR3 is TGTGCTAGCAGCTTAGGAGCGGGAGAGGGCTACGAGCAGTACTTC. This gives the protein CASSLGAGEGYEQYF.